This passage covers 29 T cell receptor beta chains from one sample sequenced in a study of T cell clonality in common variable immunodeficiency. Study-level results: In common variable immunodeficiency, TCR beta chains reportedly carried fewer deletions and N-nucleotide insertions.

No cognate antigen is known for these TCRs. TCRdb's copy holds only in-frame clones and misses some; the assay was immunoSEQ multiplex PCR. There are about 28,000 clones in the sample, none observed a single time. Sequences were obtained from peripheral blood mononuclear cells. The receptor set was obtained from a human donor with common variable immunodeficiency.

This clone appeared a few times. The read ends 3 residues early relative to the CDR3; the germline J gene fills the gap. J is TRBJ2-7 and V is TRBV2; D might be TRBD1 (6 bases). Trimming pared 6 bases from V and 3 bases from J, leaving 15 bases between. CDR3 size: 14 residues. The germline gives CDR1 SNHLY, CDR2 FYNNEI. The chain's CDR3 is CASSGQGSDYEQYF. CDR3 DNA (partial): TGTGCCAGCAGCGGTCAGGGGTCCGACTACGAG. The variable domain in full, completed from reference TRBV2 and TRBJ2-7, reads EPEVTQTPSHQVTQMGQEVILRCVPISNHLYFYWYRQILGQKVEFLVSFYNNEISEKSEIFDDQFSVERPDGSNFTLKIRSTKLEDSAMYFCASSGQGSDYEQYFGPGTRLTVT.

By share, this clone counts as medium-sized. The read ends 3 residues before the CDR3 terminus; that terminus is restored from the germline J gene. V gene TRBV18 combines with J gene TRBJ2-7; 11 bases line up with TRBD2. From germline, CDR1 is KGHSH and CDR2 LQKENI. J gave up 0 bases and V 4 bases, and 5 bases lay outside the gene matches. CDR3 length: 16 residues. The covered CDR3 bases are TGTGCCAGCTCACTTTTGACTAGCGGGGACTCCTACGAG. It encodes CASSLLTSGDSYE. The entire CDR3 reads CASSLLTSGDSYEQYF.

A word on this clone: The read ends 3 residues shy of where the CDR3 ends; the end is completed using the germline J gene. The chain recombines TRBV18 with TRBJ1-3, with D maybe TRBD1 (5 bases). This CDR3 has 16 residues. The V gene lost 3 bases and the J gene lost 0 bases, with 12 bases spanning the gap. Per germline, CDR1 KGHSH and CDR2 LQKENI. CDR3 sequence reads: CASSPRVPSSGNTIYF. Partial CDR3 DNA: TGTGCCAGCTCACCCAGGGTGCCATCCTCTGGAAACACC.

A word on this clone: The CDR3 end lies 3 residues beyond the end of the read and is filled in from the germline J gene. The V and J genes are TRBV5-1 and TRBJ2-5; maybe TRBD2 (6 bases). The CDR3 is made up of 13 amino acids. Deletions cut 2 bases from V and 5 bases from J, with 10 bases between. From germline, CDR1 is SGHRS and CDR2 YFSETQ. The CDR3 protein is CASSLGTAETQYF. CDR3 DNA (partial): TGCGCCAGCAGCTTAGGGACTGCGGAGACC.

This clone has more than one count but fewer than ten. Read coverage stops 3 residues before the CDR3 terminus; the germline J gene supplies the remainder. V usage is TRBV30 and J usage is TRBJ2-6; D gene unclear. CDR1 GTSNPN and CDR2 SVGIG come from the germline V gene (reference sequence). V lost 1 base and J 0 bases, leaving 4 bases between the germline ends. This CDR3 is 14 amino acids long. The covered CDR3 bases are TGTGCCTGGAGTGAGGGCTCTGGGGCCAACGTC. It is translated as CAWSEGSGANV. In full, the CDR3 is CAWSEGSGANVLTF.

In regard to this clone: The read ends 3 residues early relative to the CDR3; the germline J gene fills the gap. The chain uses TRBV30 and TRBJ2-7, with no clear D. The V gene lost 0 bases and the J gene lost 1 base, with 7 bases spanning the gap. CDR1 and CDR2 (germline): GTSNPN, SVGIG (reference sequence). The CDR3 is 13 residues long. CDR3 bases read: TGTGCCTGGAGTGTTTATAGATCCTACGAG. It yields the protein CAWSVYRSYE. The whole CDR3 reads CAWSVYRSYEQYF.

A remark on this clone: The CDR3 is cut off 3 residues early in the read; its end comes from the germline J gene. The chain couples TRBV18 to TRBJ2-5; TRBD1 matches at 7 bases. V was pared by 3 bases and J by 4 bases, with 2 bases of the junction left unmatched. The CDR3 length is 13 residues. CDR1 and CDR2 from the germline V gene are KGHSH and LQKENI. The covered CDR3 bases are TGTGCCAGCTCACCGGGACAGAGAGAGACC. Translation gives CASSPGQRET. The whole CDR3 sequence is CASSPGQRETQYF.

This clone was counted between two and nine times. The DNA ends 3 residues before the CDR3 does, and the rest of the CDR3 is filled in from the germline J gene. V is TRBV20-1 and J is TRBJ1-6, with 9 bases lining up with TRBD1. The ends lost 6 bases at V and 9 bases at J; junction bases unmatched: 12. Germline V CDR1 and CDR2: DFQATT, SNEGSKA (reference sequence). The CDR3 loop spans 15 amino acids. The CDR3 region is CSARNRGQESSPLHF. The part of the CDR3 DNA that was read is TGCAGTGCGAGAAACAGGGGGCAGGAGAGTTCACCC.

This clone was picked up many times. The read terminates 3 residues before the CDR3 end, so the remaining end is supplied by the germline J gene. V is TRBV6-4 and J is TRBJ2-2, with unresolved D. Trimming cost V 2 bases and J 5 bases, with 6 bases left between them. The CDR3 has 13 amino acids. CDR1 is MRHNA and CDR2 is SNTAGT in the germline V gene. The CDR3 region is CASSDRQTGELFF. The part of the CDR3 DNA that was read is TGTGCCAGCAGTGACCGACAAACCGGGGAG.

This clone was found many times. The sequence runs out 3 residues before the end of the CDR3; the remainder is reconstructed from the germline J gene. The genes are TRBV7-2 and TRBJ2-7; possible D gene TRBD1, 6 bases. The CDR3 is 15 amino acids. Germline assignment: CDR1 SGHTA and CDR2 FQGNSA. The V gene lost 4 bases and the J gene lost 0 bases, with 13 bases spanning the gap. Here the CDR3 reads CASSSRRTASYEQYF. CDR3 DNA (partial): TGTGCCAGCAGCTCGCGGCGGACAGCCTCCTACGAG.

In the case of this clone: The sequence runs out 3 residues before the end of the CDR3; the remainder is reconstructed from the germline J gene. The chain carries TRBV5-1 and TRBJ1-1, with 9 nucleotides matching TRBD1. The CDR3 runs to 15 residues. From germline, CDR1 is SGHRS and CDR2 YFSETQ. V shed 4 bases and J 5 bases; nucleotides not matched to a gene: 9. CDR3 in amino acids: CASSTGTGSGTEAFF. The part of the CDR3 DNA that was read is TGCGCCAGCAGCACCGGGACAGGGAGCGGGACTGAA.

This clone was picked up many times. Read data end 3 residues before the CDR3 end; the end is taken from the germline J gene. V and J are TRBV30 and TRBJ2-3, with TRBD2 identical over 9 bases. The CDR3 loop spans 17 amino acids. With 5 bases clipped from V and 0 bases from J, the junction kept 12 bases outside the gene matches. Germline V gene sequence: CDR1 GTSNPN, CDR2 SVGIG (reference sequence). The covered CDR3 bases are TGTGCCTGGGATGCCCCGGGGCTAGCGGGGAGCACAGATACG. This gives the protein CAWDAPGLAGSTDT. The complete CDR3 sequence is CAWDAPGLAGSTDTQYF.

There are many counts of this clone. Coverage ceases 3 residues before the CDR3 finishes, and the germline J gene fills in the end. The chain has TRBV20-1 and TRBJ1-2, with D perhaps TRBD1 (5 bases). Trimming shortened V by 3 bases and J by 1 base, and 18 bases separated the two germline ends. Germline V gives CDR1 DFQATT, CDR2 SNEGSKA (reference sequence). The CDR3 is 16 amino acids. The CDR3 bases that were read are TGCAGTGCTAGGACCCCCAGGGCGAGACTTAACTATGGC. Its translation: CSARTPRARLNYG. The whole CDR3 sequence is CSARTPRARLNYGYTF.

This clone occurred a few times. Sequencing ends 3 residues short of the CDR3 end; the germline J gene provides the rest. The rearrangement joins TRBV19 to TRBJ2-7, with D maybe TRBD1 (6 bases). Trimming removed 4 bases from V and 3 bases from J, with 10 bases in between. The CDR3 is 13 residues long. Germline V CDR1 and CDR2: LNHDA, SQIVND (reference sequence). The covered CDR3 bases are TGTGCCAGTAGTACGCGGACAGACTACGAG. As protein: CASSTRTDYE. The entire CDR3 protein is CASSTRTDYEQYF. Using reference TRBV19 and TRBJ2-7 for the parts outside the CDR3, the full variable domain is DGGITQSPKYLFRKEGQNVTLSCEQNLNHDAMYWYRQDPGQGLRLIYYSQIVNDFQKGDIAEGYSVSREKKESFPLTVTSAQKNPTAFYLCASSTRTDYEQYFGPGTRLTVT.

This clone was recorded a few times. The read ends 3 residues early relative to the CDR3; the germline J gene fills the gap. The genes are TRBV7-8 and TRBJ2-7, with 9 bases aligning to TRBD2. CDR1 and CDR2 (germline): SGHVS, FQNEAQ. CDR3 length: 15 amino acids. J gave up 3 bases and V 5 bases, and 8 bases lay outside the gene matches. Incomplete CDR3 DNA: TGTGCCAGCAGCCCCCTTAGCGGGGGAAACTACGAG. Its protein product is CASSPLSGGNYE. The full-length CDR3 reads as CASSPLSGGNYEQYF.

This clone has only a few counts. The read ends 3 residues before the CDR3 terminus; that terminus is restored from the germline J gene. V gene TRBV6-4 combines with J gene TRBJ1-2; D is unclear. The germline V gene encodes CDR1 MRHNA and CDR2 SNTAGT. This CDR3 comprises 14 residues. Trimming shortened V by 6 bases and J by 4 bases, and 15 bases separated the two germline ends. The part of the CDR3 DNA that was read is TGTGCCAGCAGACCGGGGAAGAGGCTCTATGGC. Encoded protein: CASRPGKRLYG. The entire CDR3 sequence reads CASRPGKRLYGYTF.

This clone showed up just a few times. The read halts 3 residues ahead of the CDR3 end, with the missing end drawn from the germline J gene. This rearrangement joins TRBV5-1 to TRBJ2-1, with 12 bases lining up with TRBD2. Looked up from germline, CDR1 is SGHRS and CDR2 is YFSETQ. This CDR3 has 17 amino acids. The trim removed 1 base at V and 3 bases at J, leaving 5 bases unmatched. The DNA read from the CDR3 is TGCGCCAGCAGCTTGCAGACTAGCGGGGGTTTCTACAATGAG. This codes for CASSLQTSGGFYNE. The entire CDR3 is CASSLQTSGGFYNEQFF.

As to this clone: The CDR3 goes on 3 residues after the read ends, and that part is filled in from the germline J gene. The chain links TRBV11-3 to TRBJ2-2, with D perhaps TRBD2 (5 bases). This CDR3 region has 15 residues. Trimming removed 5 bases at V and 2 bases at J, with 12 bases between. Germline V gene lookup returns CDR1 SGHNT and CDR2 YENEEA. The CDR3 reads CASSPGLLNTGELFF. The DNA read from the CDR3 is TGTGCCAGCAGCCCAGGACTTCTTAACACCGGGGAG.

Turning to this clone: The CDR3 end lies 3 residues beyond the end of the read and is filled in from the germline J gene. The J gene is TRBJ2-3, the V gene TRBV6-1; 13 nucleotides line up with TRBD2. CDR1 is MNHNS and CDR2 is SASEGT in the germline V gene. The CDR3 is 17 amino acids. After removal of 6 bases from V and 4 bases from J, the junction contained 10 bases not matched to a gene. CDR3 protein: CASRESGTSGTSDTQYF. CDR3 bases read: TGTGCCAGCAGGGAATCCGGGACTAGCGGGACTTCAGATACG.

This clone was seen a few times. The observed sequence ends 3 residues before the CDR3 terminus, with the missing tail filled in from the germline J gene. The chain is built from TRBV7-9 and TRBJ1-6, with D possibly matching TRBD1 (6 bases). The germline V and J ends were trimmed by 3 bases and 10 bases, with 16 bases remaining between them. The CDR3 is made up of 15 amino acids. Germline CDR1 reads SEHNR; CDR2 reads FQNEAQ (reference sequence). This CDR3 reads CASSLVRGIGSPLHF. The CDR3 DNA, read in part, is TGTGCCAGCAGCTTGGTAAGGGGGATTGGATCACCC.

This clone was found many times. The read gets to within 3 residues of the CDR3 end, and the germline J gene fills in the rest. The rearrangement links TRBV19 to TRBJ2-1; TRBD2 is a possible D gene (6 bases). Germline V gene sequence: CDR1 LNHDA, CDR2 SQIVND (reference sequence). The CDR3 consists of 14 residues. V lost 0 bases and J 4 bases, leaving 7 bases between the germline ends. The chain's CDR3 is CASSIDRGYNEQFF. Incomplete CDR3 DNA: TGTGCCAGTAGTATAGATCGGGGGTACAATGAG. The variable domain in full, with the rest retrieved from reference TRBV19 and TRBJ2-1, is DGGITQSPKYLFRKEGQNVTLSCEQNLNHDAMYWYRQDPGQGLRLIYYSQIVNDFQKGDIAEGYSVSREKKESFPLTVTSAQKNPTAFYLCASSIDRGYNEQFFGPGTRLTVL.

To note about this clone: The CDR3 extends 3 residues past the end of the read, so its final part is completed from the germline J gene. This rearrangement joins TRBV7-9 to TRBJ1-4; 7 bases are shared with TRBD1. The CDR3 has 13 amino acids. Germline V lookup: CDR1 SEHNR, CDR2 FQNEAQ (reference sequence). The J segment lost 5 bases and the V segment lost 7 bases, leaving 4 bases of the junction unmatched. The covered CDR3 bases are TGTGCCAGCACCGGGACAGCAAATGAAAAA. Translated, it gives CASTGTANEK. The full CDR3 is CASTGTANEKLFF.

As for this clone: The read comes to an end 3 residues before the CDR3 does, leaving the germline J gene to fill in the end. The chain is built from TRBV2 and TRBJ1-4; 8 bases map to TRBD1. With 7 bases clipped from V and 8 bases from J, the junction kept 9 bases outside the gene matches. Germline-derived CDR1 and CDR2 are SNHLY and FYNNEI. This CDR3 comprises 14 residues. The CDR3 bases that were read are TGTGCCAGCACCGTTGACAGGGGTAGCGAAAAA. This encodes CASTVDRGSEK. The whole CDR3 is CASTVDRGSEKLFF.

The sample holds a few counts of this clone. The CDR3 end is not reached by the read, which stops 3 residues before it; the germline J gene fills it in. This rearrangement joins TRBV19 to TRBJ1-1, with D unresolved. This CDR3 spans 13 amino acids. Trimming took off 5 bases at V and 1 base at J, with 8 bases between the two ends. Germline CDR1 is LNHDA and CDR2 is SQIVND (reference sequence). The CDR3 here is CASSLYWNTEAFF. CDR3 DNA (partial): TGTGCCAGTAGTCTCTATTGGAACACTGAA.

At least ten counts were recorded for this clone. The read ends 3 residues before the CDR3 terminus; that terminus is restored from the germline J gene. The chain carries TRBV5-6 and TRBJ1-6; a possible D gene is TRBD1 (5 bases). The V gene's germline CDR1 is SGHDT and CDR2 YYEEEE. CDR3 length: 14 residues. Trimming stripped 0 bases from V and 9 bases from J, with 10 bases between. The CDR3 bases that were read are TGTGCCAGCAGCTTGGCTCAGGGAAGTTCACCC. Translation: CASSLAQGSSP. The full CDR3 sequence reads CASSLAQGSSPLHF.

There are many counts of this clone. The read is 3 residues too short to cover the CDR3 end, so that end is filled in from the germline J gene. The V gene is TRBV7-3, the J gene TRBJ2-1; 9 nucleotides match TRBD2. The length of the CDR3 is 16 residues. V lost 2 bases, J lost 7 bases, and 9 bases stayed unmatched. Germline CDR1 and CDR2: SGHTA and FQGTGA. The covered CDR3 bases are TGTGCCAGCAGCTTATCGAGCGGGGGGTTGCAAAATGAG. Its protein is CASSLSSGGLQNE. The full CDR3 reads CASSLSSGGLQNEQFF.

This clone was seen repeatedly, ten times or more. Within the sample, other DNA sequences also encode this same CDR3. The CDR3 sequence: CASSLRTGGDYGYTF. The CDR3 bases that were read are TGTGCCAGCAGCTTACGGACAGGGGGGGACTATGGC. V and J are TRBV7-2 and TRBJ1-2, with 10 bases that match TRBD1. The CDR3 is cut off 3 residues early in the read; its end comes from the germline J gene. The CDR3 is 15 amino acids. V was pared by 2 bases and J by 3 bases, with 3 bases of the junction left unmatched. Germline CDR1 and CDR2: SGHTA and FQGNSA.

In this sample, this clone turned up a few times. The sequenced fragment ends 3 residues before the CDR3 boundary, so the rest is inferred from the germline J gene. The chain has TRBV11-2 and TRBJ2-7, with D maybe TRBD2 (5 bases). CDR1 is SGHAT, CDR2 FQNNGV, per germline. The CDR3 is 14 residues long. V shed 4 bases and J shed 6 bases, with 16 bases lying between them. CDR3 DNA (partial): TGTGCCAGCAGCTCCCTTACTAGATTCCCCGAG. It yields the protein CASSSLTRFPE. The entire CDR3 protein is CASSSLTRFPEQYF.

In this sample, this clone turned up a few times. The CDR3 goes on 3 residues after the read ends, and that part is filled in from the germline J gene. The chain joins TRBV18 to TRBJ2-1; 7 bases map to TRBD2. The J segment lost 3 bases and the V segment lost 4 bases, leaving 6 bases of the junction unmatched. Germline V gives CDR1 KGHSH, CDR2 LQKENI. The CDR3 is made up of 15 amino acids. The CDR3 sequence is CASSLPGTNYNEQFF. CDR3 DNA, as far as it was read: TGTGCCAGCTCACTCCCCGGGACTAACTACAATGAG. Together with reference TRBV18 and TRBJ2-1, the CDR3 gives the full variable domain: NAGVMQNPRHLVRRRGQEARLRCSPMKGHSHVYWYRQLPEEGLKFMVYLQKENIIDESGMPKERFSAEFPKEGPSILRIQQVVRGDSAAYFCASSLPGTNYNEQFFGPGTRLTVL.